This entry lists 13 T cell receptor beta chains sequenced from one sample in a study of control samples from healthy donors and cancer patients. The repertoire was sequenced with immunoSEQ multiplex PCR; TCRdb's copy has only in-frame clones and lacks some. The data contain approximately 68,000 clones, about 83% of them seen just once; the ten biggest clones take up more than 15%. Sample: blood. Receptor source: a man aged 55 to 70 in good health.

The rearrangement uses TRBV11-2 and TRBJ1-6; D remains ambiguous. The germline gives CDR1 SGHAT, CDR2 FQNNGV. The CDR3 spans 15 residues. V lost 2 bases, J lost 7 bases, and 12 bases lay in between. CDR3 sequence: CASSLLGLKNSPLHF. As DNA, the CDR3 is TGTGCCAGCAGCTTATTGGGTCTAAAGAATTCACCCCTCCACTTT.

The chain has TRBV15 and TRBJ1-2; TRBD1 is a possible D gene (5 bases). Germline values: CDR1 LNHNV, CDR2 YYDKDF (reference sequence). Trimming pared 0 bases from V and 8 bases from J, leaving 13 bases between. The CDR3 is 14 residues long. The CDR3 sequence is CATSRDQGQEGYTF. The CDR3 DNA is TGTGCCACCAGCAGAGATCAGGGTCAAGAAGGCTACACCTTC.

CDR3 sequence reads: CASSQGSAQGNYGYTF. In DNA, the CDR3 is TGTGCCAGCAGCCAAGGATCGGCACAGGGGAACTATGGCTACACCTTC. V usage is TRBV3-1 (or the pseudogene TRBV3-2) and J usage is TRBJ1-2, with 7 bases fitting TRBD1. The CDR3 is made up of 16 amino acids. With 1 base clipped from V and 2 bases from J, the junction kept 7 bases outside the gene matches. Germline V gene lookup returns CDR1 LGHDT and CDR2 YNNKEL (reference sequence).

The chain combines TRBV9 with TRBJ2-1, with TRBD2 matching over 14 bases. Germline CDR1 reads SGDLS; CDR2 reads YYNGEE. Trimming at V came to 4 bases and at J to 6 bases, leaving 9 bases not matched to a gene. The length of the CDR3 is 17 residues. In DNA form, the CDR3 reads TGTGCCAGCAGCCCCCAGGGGGGGACTAGCGGGAGCAATGAGCAGTTCTTC. Residues: CASSPQGGTSGSNEQFF.

The chain uses TRBV7-2 and TRBJ1-5; maybe TRBD1 (6 bases). The CDR3 runs to 17 residues. Trimming pared 0 bases from V and 2 bases from J, leaving 14 bases between. CDR1 is SGHTA, CDR2 FQGNSA, per germline. CDR3 amino acids: CASSLASSGAGNQPQHF. The CDR3, as DNA: TGTGCCAGCAGCTTAGCTTCTTCAGGGGCCGGCAATCAGCCCCAGCATTTT. Based on the CDR3 plus reference TRBV7-2 and TRBJ1-5, the full variable domain is GAGVSQSPSNKVTEKGKDVELRCDPISGHTALYWYRQSLGQGLEFLIYFQGNSAPDKSGLPSDRFSAERTGGSVSTLTIQRTQQEDSAVYLCASSLASSGAGNQPQHFGDGTRLSIL.

The rearrangement uses TRBV5-6 and TRBJ2-3, with D perhaps matching TRBD1 (5 bases). Trimming took 0 bases from V and 1 from J, leaving 12 bases between them. Germline CDR1 SGHDT, CDR2 YYEEEE. This CDR3 contains 16 residues. In DNA form, the CDR3 reads TGTGCCAGCAGCTTGGCACTACAAGGGGGCACAGATACGCAGTATTTT. Residues: CASSLALQGGTDTQYF.

The chain uses TRBV2 and TRBJ1-6; 8 bases match TRBD1. Germline V CDR1 and CDR2: SNHLY, FYNNEI. The CDR3 has 14 residues. J gave up 11 bases and V 2 bases, and 5 bases lay outside the gene matches. This CDR3 is CASSENRGRAPLHF. The CDR3 DNA is TGTGCCAGCAGTGAAAACAGGGGGAGAGCACCCCTCCACTTT.

This clone was detected a few times. The V gene is TRBV28, the J gene TRBJ1-1; D unresolved. Germline CDR1 MDHEN, CDR2 SYDVKM. The CDR3 has 15 amino acids. Between the trimmed V and J ends, which lost 3 bases and 1 base, there was a span of 12 bases. The chain's CDR3 is CASSFSRGANTEAFF. The CDR3 DNA reads TGTGCCAGCAGTTTTAGTCGCGGCGCGAACACTGAAGCTTTCTTT.

V is TRBV7-9 and J is TRBJ2-5; a weak D match, TRBD2 (6 bases). Germline lookup yields CDR1 SEHNR and CDR2 FQNEAQ (reference sequence). V was trimmed by 10 bases and J by 1 base, leaving 16 bases between them. The CDR3 contains 14 residues. The CDR3 nucleotides are TGTGCCACCCGGAGCGGGCCCTCCCAAGAGACCCAGTACTTC. Translating it yields CATRSGPSQETQYF.

V is TRBV24-1 and J is TRBJ1-1; 12 nucleotides match TRBD1. Germline V lookup: CDR1 KGHDR, CDR2 SFDVKD. Losses at the gene ends were 4 bases for V and 1 base for J; bases not matched to a gene: 0. CDR3 length: 15 amino acids. CDR3 residues: CATSEGQGANTEAFF. The CDR3 coding sequence is TGTGCCACCAGTGAGGGACAGGGGGCGAACACTGAAGCTTTCTTT.

This clone came up a few times. The same CDR3 is also encoded by other DNA sequences in this sample. J is TRBJ2-1 and V is TRBV9; D gene uncertain. The germline CDR1 and CDR2 sequences are SGDLS and YYNGEE. This CDR3 region has 11 residues. V was pared by 3 bases and J by 7 bases, with 5 bases between. The chain's CDR3 is CASSDRNEQFF. CDR3 coding DNA: TGTGCCAGCAGCGATAGGAATGAGCAGTTCTTC.

The V and J genes are TRBV7-9 and TRBJ1-3; D perhaps matches TRBD1 (6 bases). CDR1 is SEHNR and CDR2 is FQNEAQ in the germline V gene (reference sequence). Trimming cost V 6 bases and J 0 bases, with 15 bases left between them. This CDR3 region has 16 residues. The CDR3 DNA reads as TGTGCCAGCAGATTAACACAGGGACGCTCTGGAAACACCATATATTTT. This gives the protein CASRLTQGRSGNTIYF.

This clone was detected only once. V is TRBV2 and J is TRBJ1-1, with D maybe TRBD1 (5 bases). The CDR3 covers 15 residues. V shed 6 bases and J shed 0 bases, with 14 bases lying between them. Germline V gives CDR1 SNHLY, CDR2 FYNNEI. CDR3 loop: CASRDPGPVNTEAFF. CDR3 nucleotide sequence: TGTGCCAGCAGGGATCCGGGACCGGTGAACACTGAAGCTTTCTTT. The full variable domain, rest sourced from reference TRBV2 and TRBJ1-1, is EPEVTQTPSHQVTQMGQEVILRCVPISNHLYFYWYRQILGQKVEFLVSFYNNEISEKSEIFDDQFSVERPDGSNFTLKIRSTKLEDSAMYFCASRDPGPVNTEAFFGQGTRLTVV.